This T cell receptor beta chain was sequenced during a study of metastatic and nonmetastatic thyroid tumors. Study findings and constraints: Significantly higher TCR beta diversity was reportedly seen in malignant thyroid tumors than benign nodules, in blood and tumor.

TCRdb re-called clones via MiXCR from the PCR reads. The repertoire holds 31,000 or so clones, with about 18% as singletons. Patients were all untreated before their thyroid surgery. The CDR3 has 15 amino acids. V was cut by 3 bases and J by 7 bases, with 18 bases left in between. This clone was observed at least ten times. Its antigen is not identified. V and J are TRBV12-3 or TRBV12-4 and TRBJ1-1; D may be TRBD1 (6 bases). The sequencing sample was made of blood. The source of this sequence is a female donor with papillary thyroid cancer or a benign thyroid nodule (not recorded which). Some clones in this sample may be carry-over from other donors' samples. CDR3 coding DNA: TGTGCCAGCAGTTTTTCTCAACGGGGGGCTGATGAAGCTTTCTTT. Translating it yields CASSFSQRGADEAFF.